This TCR beta chain was observed in a study of cytomegalovirus exposure and HLA in healthy donors. Study outcomes and limitations: Analyses of presence and absence presupposed an approximately uniform sequencing depth across donors.

The germline CDR1 and CDR2 sequences are SGHAT and FQNNGV. Trimming took 4 bases from V and 9 from J; bases not matched to a gene: 19. This CDR3 is 18 amino acids long. The study ran its PCR with 60 Vbeta and 13 Jbeta primers. TCRdb keeps only in-frame clones here, not all; method: immunoSEQ multiplex PCR. This sample yields approximately 110,000 clones, of which roughly 80% are seen a single time; roughly 20% belongs to the top ten. Concerning this clone: What it recognizes is unknown.

This rearrangement joins TRBV11-2 to TRBJ2-2, with 8 bases identical to TRBD1. The specimen was PBMCs. This sequence originates from a man younger than 40 in good health and CMV-seropositive. This chain's CDR3 is CASSSSTSGRGRSWELFF. DNA of the CDR3: TGTGCCAGCAGCTCATCCACCTCGGGCAGGGGGCGGTCCTGGGAGCTGTTTTTT.